This record looks at one T cell receptor (beta chain) sequence and its context. Its antigen is undetermined. This sample stems from a study of T-cell reconstitution after alpha-beta-depleted transplantation in children. Study-wide results and caveats: A year post-transplant, T-cell counts and diversity derived mostly from newly produced T cells. Certain patients had high TCRbeta diversity at day 60, and it came from recipient T cells and thymic progenitors that survived.

Researchers prepared the TCRbeta library using unique molecular identifiers, the study reports. A single record per CDR3 protein comes from TCRdb applying MiXCR to the PCR reads. The top ten hold less than 9% of the sample, which has about 290,000 distinct CDR3 sequences, 9.5% to 13% seen once. Germline CDR1 and CDR2: LGHDT and YNNKEL (reference sequence). The CDR3 consists of 17 residues. Unmatched junction bases numbered 18, after V lost 10 bases and J lost 2 bases. The chain joins TRBV3-1 to TRBJ2-3; 7 bases align to TRBD1. The sequence derives from a boy in the first two years of life with acute myeloid leukemia, due to receive a stem cell transplant. This specimen was PBMCs, taken before TCRalphabeta/CD19-depleted stem cell transplant. The CDR3 DNA reads as TGTGCCACCACCCAAGAACCGCTGACAGGGTTCACAGATACGCAGTATTTT. Protein: CATTQEPLTGFTDTQYF.